Listed here are 31 T cell receptor beta chains from one sample, sequenced in a study of control samples from healthy donors and cancer patients. Assay: immunoSEQ multiplex PCR; the TCRdb copy retains only in-frame clones and omits some. Here the sample spans approximately 100,000 clones, roughly 89% being singletons. Input material: blood. These TCRs come from a woman between 50 and 59 years old in good health.

This sequence joins TRBV7-8 and TRBJ2-1, with a possible D match to TRBD2 (6 bases). This CDR3 contains 15 residues. V gave up 2 bases and J gave up 6 bases, with 14 bases separating them. Per the germline V gene, CDR1 is SGHVS and CDR2 is FQNEAQ. CDR3 coding DNA: TGTGCCAGCAGCTTACAGGGACTGCTGGGCAATGAGCAGTTCTTC. Its translation: CASSLQGLLGNEQFF.

This chain links TRBV5-1 with TRBJ2-1; 9 bases fit TRBD2. The CDR3 loop spans 17 amino acids. V was clipped by 0 bases and J by 5 bases; unmatched bases: 9. Germline CDR1 reads SGHRS; CDR2 reads YFSETQ. CDR3 in amino acids: CASSLVAGVGGDNEQFF. The CDR3 nucleotides read TGCGCCAGCAGCTTGGTAGCGGGAGTTGGTGGGGACAATGAGCAGTTCTTC.

The chain carries TRBV28 and TRBJ2-7; TRBD1 is a possible D gene (6 bases). This CDR3 has 15 residues. Trimming took 6 bases from V and 0 from J, leaving 15 bases between them. Germline CDR1 reads MDHEN; CDR2 reads SYDVKM. The CDR3 here is CASSQDSQGSYEQYV. The DNA for the CDR3 is TGTGCCAGCAGCCAGGACAGTCAGGGCTCCTACGAGCAGTACGTC.

The CDR3, as DNA: TGTGCCATCAGTCCGACAGGGGGTCCCGCGAGCAATCAGCCCCAGCATTTT. It yields the protein CAISPTGGPASNQPQHF. The chain carries TRBV10-3 and TRBJ1-5; TRBD1 aligns across 9 bases. In germline, CDR1 is ENHRY, CDR2 SYGVKD. This CDR3 has 17 amino acids. With V trimmed by 5 bases and J by 1 base, 9 bases remained unmatched.

This clone was observed once. The chain combines TRBV7-2 with TRBJ1-2; D perhaps matches TRBD1 (5 bases). The CDR3 loop spans 13 amino acids. From germline, CDR1 is SGHTA and CDR2 FQGNSA. V gave up 7 bases and J gave up 7 bases, with 16 bases separating them. The CDR3 sequence is CASTVLMGGGYTF. The CDR3 bases are TGTGCCAGCACAGTCCTTATGGGGGGTGGCTACACCTTC.

This rearrangement joins TRBV19 to TRBJ1-1, with 8 bases lining up with TRBD1. The germline V gene has CDR1 LNHDA and CDR2 SQIVND (reference sequence). With 4 bases clipped from V and 1 base from J, the junction kept 8 bases outside the gene matches. This CDR3 is 16 amino acids long. This CDR3 is CASSTGQGGWNTEAFF. CDR3 nucleotide sequence: TGTGCCAGTAGTACTGGACAGGGCGGTTGGAACACTGAAGCTTTCTTT.

This clone has more than one count but fewer than ten. The J gene is TRBJ1-6, the V gene TRBV2; D not resolved. V was pared by 6 bases and J by 7 bases, with 13 bases between. The CDR3 length is 14 residues. Germline assignment: CDR1 SNHLY and CDR2 FYNNEI. DNA of the CDR3: TGTGCCAGCAGCACGGAGAATAGGAATTCACCCCTCCACTTT. This translates into CASSTENRNSPLHF. The full variable domain, completed using reference TRBV2 and TRBJ1-6, is EPEVTQTPSHQVTQMGQEVILRCVPISNHLYFYWYRQILGQKVEFLVSFYNNEISEKSEIFDDQFSVERPDGSNFTLKIRSTKLEDSAMYFCASSTENRNSPLHFGNGTRLTVT.

The sample holds one count of this clone. In DNA, the CDR3 is TGTGCCAGCAGCTGGGCGTCAGGGGGCGGCACAGATACGCAGTATTTT. The encoded protein is CASSWASGGGTDTQYF. J is TRBJ2-3 and V is TRBV5-8; TRBD1 matches at 8 bases. Germline V gene data show CDR1 as SGHTS and CDR2 as YDEGEE. The ends lost 3 bases at V and 1 base at J; junction bases unmatched: 7. The CDR3 runs to 16 residues.

This clone has only one observation. The gene calls are TRBV5-6 and TRBJ2-3, with D uncertain. Germline assignment: CDR1 SGHDT and CDR2 YYEEEE. The CDR3 loop spans 13 amino acids. V was shortened by 4 bases and J by 7 bases, with 13 bases between the two germline ends. The CDR3 bases are TGTGCCAGCAGCGCTCCTATGGATAATACGCAGTATTTT. Its protein is CASSAPMDNTQYF.

The chain combines TRBV18 with TRBJ1-2; D not certain. In germline, CDR1 is KGHSH, CDR2 LQKENI. CDR3 size: 11 residues. The germline V and J ends were trimmed by 5 bases and 4 bases, with 5 bases remaining between them. The CDR3 protein is CASSSTYGYTF. In DNA form, the CDR3 reads TGTGCCAGCTCATCGACCTATGGCTACACCTTC.

The chain recombines TRBV14 with TRBJ1-1; 10 bases fit TRBD1. V was clipped by 0 bases and J by 0 bases; unmatched bases: 7. Per the germline V gene, CDR1 is SGHDN and CDR2 is FVKESK. CDR3 length: 18 residues. CDR3 protein: CASSQDRATGGLNTEAFF. The CDR3 nucleotides are TGTGCCAGCAGCCAAGATCGGGCGACAGGGGGCCTGAACACTGAAGCTTTCTTT.

The J gene is TRBJ2-1, the V gene TRBV4-2; 13 nucleotides line up with TRBD2. This CDR3 is built from 18 residues. Germline V gene sequence: CDR1 LGHNA, CDR2 YNFKEQ. V shed 1 base, J shed 0 bases, and the junction held 3 bases outside the gene matches. CDR3 DNA sequence: TGTGCCAGCAGCCAAGGACTAGCGGGGGGAAGCTCCTACAATGAGCAGTTCTTC. Its translation: CASSQGLAGGSSYNEQFF.

This sequence joins TRBV10-2 and TRBJ1-1; D is unresolved. CDR1 is WSHSY, CDR2 SAAADI, per germline. CDR3 length: 12 amino acids. The V end lost 7 bases, the J end lost 1 base, and 7 bases lay between the germline ends. CDR3 amino acids: CASTRQNTEAFF. The CDR3 DNA reads as TGCGCCAGCACCCGACAGAACACTGAAGCTTTCTTT.

The rearrangement links TRBV25-1 to TRBJ1-4; TRBD1 is a possible D gene (5 bases). This CDR3 spans 14 amino acids. Trimming stripped 1 base from V and 7 bases from J, with 10 bases between. Germline CDR1 reads MGHDK; CDR2 reads SYGVNS. For the CDR3, the DNA is TGTGCCAGCAGTGAATTTGGGGGGAGTGAAAAACTGTTTTTT. It codes for CASSEFGGSEKLFF. Full variable domain (rest looked up from reference TRBV25-1 and TRBJ1-4): EADIYQTPRYLVIGTGKKITLECSQTMGHDKMYWYQQDPGMELHLIHYSYGVNSTEKGDLSSESTVSRIRTEHFPLTLESARPSHTSQYLCASSEFGGSEKLFFGSGTQLSVL.

The V call is TRBV6-5, the J call TRBJ1-2; D is perhaps TRBD1 (6 bases). Germline V gives CDR1 MNHEY, CDR2 SVGAGI. CDR3 length: 14 amino acids. V dropped 5 bases and J dropped 5 bases, with 15 bases sitting between them. The CDR3 DNA is TGTGCCAGCAGTCAACAGGGAGGACAGTATGGCTACACCTTC. This codes for CASSQQGGQYGYTF.

V usage is TRBV19 and J usage is TRBJ2-7; TRBD2 matches 7 bases. The CDR3 consists of 14 residues. Trimming removed 6 bases from V and 2 bases from J; junction bases left unmatched: 7. Germline values: CDR1 LNHDA, CDR2 SQIVND (reference sequence). CDR3 in DNA: TGTGCCAGTAGCAGCGGCGGGGGACCCTACGAGCAGTACTTC. This encodes CASSSGGGPYEQYF. Using reference TRBV19 and TRBJ2-7 for the parts outside the CDR3, the full variable domain is DGGITQSPKYLFRKEGQNVTLSCEQNLNHDAMYWYRQDPGQGLRLIYYSQIVNDFQKGDIAEGYSVSREKKESFPLTVTSAQKNPTAFYLCASSSGGGPYEQYFGPGTRLTVT.

The rearrangement joins TRBV5-6 to TRBJ1-3, with 8 bases that match TRBD1. There are 17 residues in the CDR3. Germline V gene lookup returns CDR1 SGHDT and CDR2 YYEEEE. Trimming cost V 4 bases and J 1 base; bases outside gene matches: 10. The CDR3 DNA reads as TGTGCCAGCAGCCATTCGCGGACAGGGAGTTCTGGAAACACCATATATTTT. Its translation: CASSHSRTGSSGNTIYF.

V gene TRBV28 combines with J gene TRBJ1-4; TRBD1 agrees at 10 bases. The germline V gene has CDR1 MDHEN and CDR2 SYDVKM. With 6 bases clipped from V and 2 bases from J, the junction kept 6 bases outside the gene matches. The CDR3 is made up of 16 amino acids. CDR3 sequence: CASRSGTGVTNEKLFF. The CDR3 DNA is TGTGCCAGCAGATCCGGGACAGGGGTGACTAATGAAAAACTGTTTTTT.

The V call is TRBV24-1, the J call TRBJ1-3, with 7 bases that match TRBD1. Trimming removed 9 bases from V and 0 bases from J; junction bases left unmatched: 7. CDR1 KGHDR and CDR2 SFDVKD come from the germline V gene. CDR3 size: 15 residues. The CDR3 loop is CATEGTADSGNTIYF. The CDR3 DNA follows: TGTGCCACCGAAGGGACAGCTGACTCTGGAAACACCATATATTTT.

J is TRBJ1-6 and V is TRBV25-1; TRBD1 matches 7 bases. Losses at the gene ends were 6 bases for V and 7 bases for J; bases not matched to a gene: 6. The CDR3 runs to 14 residues. Germline V lookup: CDR1 MGHDK, CDR2 SYGVNS. This chain's CDR3 is CASSRGQTNSPLHF. For the CDR3, the DNA is TGTGCCAGCAGCAGGGGACAGACAAATTCACCCCTCCACTTT.

The chain uses TRBV25-1 and TRBJ2-1, with D perhaps being TRBD1 or TRBD2 (7 bases each). Germline CDR1 and CDR2: MGHDK and SYGVNS. This CDR3 is built from 15 residues. With 8 bases removed from V and 0 bases from J, the gap between germline ends came to 14 bases. In DNA form, the CDR3 reads TGTGCCAGCGGGGAGGGGGCTAGCTCCTACAATGAGCAGTTCTTC. The encoded protein is CASGEGASSYNEQFF.

The chain joins TRBV7-9 to TRBJ2-5, with TRBD1 identical over 8 bases. The CDR3 totals 18 residues. Germline V CDR1 and CDR2: SEHNR, FQNEAQ (reference sequence). After removal of 1 base from V and 4 bases from J, the junction contained 14 bases not matched to a gene. As DNA, the CDR3 is TGTGCCAGCAGCTTAGAGGAGATAGTGGCAGGGGGCCGAGAGACCCAGTACTTC. Translated, it gives CASSLEEIVAGGRETQYF.

On this clone itself: This CDR3 is also generated by other DNA sequences in the sample. CDR3: CASSLGGSTEAFF. In DNA, the CDR3 is TGTGCCAGCAGTCTTGGGGGGTCCACTGAAGCTTTCTTT. The rearrangement links TRBV12-3 or TRBV12-4 to TRBJ1-1; D perhaps matches TRBD1 (5 bases). V was pared by 5 bases and J by 4 bases, with 11 bases between. The CDR3 is 13 amino acids.

The chain recombines TRBV7-9 with TRBJ2-7; TRBD1 aligns across 7 bases. CDR1 SEHNR and CDR2 FQNEAQ come from the germline V gene (reference sequence). The V segment lost 6 bases and the J segment 0 bases; nucleotides outside the gene matches: 11. The CDR3 extends over 16 amino acids. The CDR3 loop is CASSHQGVTNSYEQYV. The CDR3 DNA reads TGTGCCAGCAGTCACCAGGGGGTGACAAACTCCTACGAGCAGTACGTC.

This chain uses TRBV2 with TRBJ1-1, with 7 positions matching TRBD1. V was clipped by 3 bases and J by 1 base; unmatched bases: 5. Germline V gene lookup returns CDR1 SNHLY and CDR2 FYNNEI. The CDR3 contains 15 residues. CDR3 protein: CASSDGNRGNTEAFF. The CDR3 DNA reads TGTGCCAGCAGTGATGGGAACAGGGGGAACACTGAAGCTTTCTTT.

This sequence joins TRBV5-5 and TRBJ1-2; 7 nucleotides align to TRBD1. This CDR3 has 14 residues. Unmatched junction bases numbered 5, after V lost 1 base and J lost 5 bases. The germline V gene encodes CDR1 SGHKS and CDR2 YYEKEE (reference sequence). Here the CDR3 DNA reads TGTGCCAGCAGCTTGACGGGACAGCCATATGGCTACACCTTC. Its protein is CASSLTGQPYGYTF.

This chain links TRBV5-1 with TRBJ2-5; either TRBD1 or TRBD2 may supply D (6 bases each). Per germline, CDR1 SGHRS and CDR2 YFSETQ. The V end lost 0 bases, the J end lost 7 bases, and 16 bases lay between the germline ends. CDR3 length: 15 amino acids. The CDR3 reads CASSLEQGAGGTQYF. CDR3 nucleotide sequence: TGCGCCAGCAGCTTGGAACAGGGTGCCGGGGGGACCCAGTACTTC.

The gene calls are TRBV27 and TRBJ2-7; TRBD1 might be the D (6 bases). In germline, CDR1 is MNHEY, CDR2 SMNVEV (reference sequence). Trimming stripped 2 bases from V and 4 bases from J, with 12 bases between. This CDR3 spans 14 amino acids. The CDR3 sequence: CASSLKGGGYEQYV. In nucleotides, the CDR3 is TGTGCCAGCAGTTTAAAAGGGGGTGGGTACGAGCAGTACGTC.

The chain joins TRBV30 to TRBJ2-2; 9 bases are a match to TRBD1. This CDR3 region has 14 residues. V was clipped by 8 bases and J by 3 bases; unmatched bases: 7. The germline gives CDR1 GTSNPN, CDR2 SVGIG (reference sequence). CDR3 in amino acids: CAKGGTGYTGELFF. In nucleotides, the CDR3 is TGTGCCAAAGGAGGGACAGGGTACACCGGGGAGCTGTTTTTT.

As concerns this clone: Germline and junction disagree at one end, which may indicate a read error. The chain uses TRBV7-2 and TRBJ2-1; 10 nucleotides line up with TRBD2. This CDR3 has 15 amino acids. Germline CDR1 is SGHTA and CDR2 is FQGNSA. CDR3 DNA: TGTGCCAGCAGTTTAGCGGGAGGCCTTCCAAATGAGCAGTTCTTC. This sequence encodes CASSLAGGLPNEQFF. The variable domain in full, completed from reference TRBV7-2 and TRBJ2-1, reads GAGVSQSPSNKVTEKGKDVELRCDPISGHTALYWYRQSLGQGLEFLIYFQGNSAPDKSGLPSDRFSAERTGGSVSTLTIQRTQQEDSAVYLCASSLAGGLPNEQFFGPGTRLTVL.

The chain links TRBV9 to TRBJ1-1; D may be TRBD1 (6 bases). Trimming pared 0 bases from V and 3 bases from J, leaving 18 bases between. The CDR3 is 17 amino acids. In germline, CDR1 is SGDLS, CDR2 YYNGEE. This CDR3 reads CASSVDRESRGDTEAFF. CDR3 DNA: TGTGCCAGCAGCGTAGACAGGGAATCCCGTGGGGACACTGAAGCTTTCTTT.